Following are 31 T cell receptor beta chains from one sample sequenced in a study of blood T cell repertoires in COVID-19. The data were produced by immunoSEQ multiplex PCR, yet TCRdb's version contains in-frame clones alone and is incomplete. The sample has approximately 100,000 clones, 88% seen once. The source material was peripheral blood. These receptors came from a woman aged 55-75 years with acute or convalescent COVID-19.

For the CDR3, the DNA is TGTGCCAGCAGCTTTGGTGTTGGCGGGACAGCAACCTACGAGCAGTACGTC. Translation: CASSFGVGGTATYEQYV. The chain is built from TRBV7-9 and TRBJ2-7, with D perhaps TRBD1 (7 bases). The CDR3 length is 17 residues. V was shortened by 3 bases and J by 2 bases, with 20 bases between the two germline ends. Germline V gene sequence: CDR1 SEHNR, CDR2 FQNEAQ (reference sequence).

This clone appeared a single time. The genes are TRBV4-2 and TRBJ2-7, with 8 positions matching TRBD2. CDR1 and CDR2 (germline): LGHNA, YNFKEQ. The CDR3 is 15 residues long. Germline trimming cut 5 bases from V and 3 bases from J; bases unmatched to any gene: 9. The CDR3 DNA reads TGTGCCAGCAGCAATCCGGGACTAGGGGGCTACGAGCAGTACTTC. As protein: CASSNPGLGGYEQYF.

The rearrangement links TRBV5-1 to TRBJ1-6; no reliable D call. Trimming pared 0 bases from V and 9 bases from J, leaving 22 bases between. The CDR3 is 18 amino acids. Germline CDR1 and CDR2: SGHRS and YFSETQ. The CDR3 sequence is CASSLVGGTPGTGSPLHF. In nucleotides, the CDR3 is TGCGCCAGCAGCTTGGTCGGAGGTACTCCTGGAACTGGTTCACCCCTCCACTTT.

This chain connects TRBV2 to TRBJ1-5; D is undetermined. The CDR3 sequence is 14 residues long. Between the trimmed V and J ends, which lost 7 bases and 0 bases, there was a span of 10 bases. CDR1 is SNHLY, CDR2 FYNNEI, per germline. CDR3 DNA: TGTGCCAGCACGGAGTTCCCTAGCAATCAGCCCCAGCATTTT. As protein: CASTEFPSNQPQHF.

The chain is built from TRBV4-1 and TRBJ1-2; D might be TRBD1 (5 bases). The germline V gene encodes CDR1 MGHRA and CDR2 YSYEKL. CDR3 length equals 15 residues. Trimming cost V 1 base and J 1 base, with 10 bases left between them. The CDR3 DNA is TGCGCCAGCAGCCAAGTACAGGCAAATAACTATGGCTACACCTTC. Amino acids: CASSQVQANNYGYTF.

The chain is built from TRBV30 and TRBJ2-2; D perhaps matches TRBD2 (6 bases). This CDR3 has 14 residues. Germline assignment: CDR1 GTSNPN and CDR2 SVGIG (reference sequence). The V end was cut by 0 bases, the J end by 4 bases, with 9 bases between. The CDR3 is CAWSVMGGTGELFF. The CDR3 DNA reads TGTGCCTGGAGTGTAATGGGGGGCACCGGGGAGCTGTTTTTT.

This sequence joins TRBV11-3 and TRBJ2-5, with D maybe TRBD2 (7 bases). The CDR3 runs to 17 residues. Trimming cost V 5 bases and J 2 bases, with 21 bases left between them. Looked up from germline, CDR1 is SGHNT and CDR2 is YENEEA. The chain's CDR3 is CASSNRGASGLQETQYF. The CDR3 DNA reads TGTGCCAGCAGCAATAGGGGGGCTAGCGGCCTACAAGAGACCCAGTACTTC.

The rearrangement joins TRBV9 to TRBJ2-2, with no clear D. This CDR3 region has 13 residues. Trimming shortened V by 5 bases and J by 6 bases, and 11 bases separated the two germline ends. Germline V gene lookup returns CDR1 SGDLS and CDR2 YYNGEE. CDR3 loop: CASSSQSSGELFF. CDR3 DNA sequence: TGTGCCAGCAGTAGCCAGAGTTCCGGGGAGCTGTTTTTT.

The chain employs TRBV5-1 and TRBJ2-2; D ambiguous. The CDR3 runs to 16 residues. Germline CDR1 and CDR2: SGHRS and YFSETQ. The V end was cut by 0 bases, the J end by 0 bases, with 9 bases between. CDR3 sequence (DNA): TGCGCCAGCAGCTTGGGGGCAGGTCCGAACACCGGGGAGCTGTTTTTT. Protein sequence: CASSLGAGPNTGELFF. Full variable domain (missing parts from reference TRBV5-1 and TRBJ2-2): KAGVTQTPRYLIKTRGQQVTLSCSPISGHRSVSWYQQTPGQGLQFLFEYFSETQRNKGNFPGRFSGRQFSNSRSEMNVSTLELGDSALYLCASSLGAGPNTGELFFGEGSRLTVL.

A few counts support this clone. J is TRBJ2-7 and V is TRBV7-8; tentative D call: TRBD2 (5 bases). Trimming took 0 bases from V and 4 from J, leaving 10 bases between them. CDR1 and CDR2 (germline): SGHVS, FQNEAQ. The CDR3 has 14 residues. The CDR3 loop is CASSLARLAYEQYV. In DNA form, the CDR3 reads TGTGCCAGCAGCTTAGCCCGGCTAGCTTACGAGCAGTACGTC.

The V gene is TRBV5-8, the J gene TRBJ2-7, with D tentatively TRBD1 (5 bases). The CDR3 totals 13 residues. V gave up 1 base and J gave up 2 bases, with 7 bases separating them. Germline V gene data show CDR1 as SGHTS and CDR2 as YDEGEE. The CDR3 sequence: CASSLRQTYEQYF. As DNA, the CDR3 is TGTGCCAGCAGCTTGAGACAGACCTACGAGCAGTACTTC.

The chain is built from TRBV5-8 and TRBJ2-5; 8 bases line up with TRBD2. With V trimmed by 3 bases and J by 4 bases, 8 bases remained unmatched. Germline V CDR1 and CDR2: SGHTS, YDEGEE. The CDR3 is made up of 15 amino acids. In DNA form, the CDR3 reads TGTGCCAGCAGCTCCCTGGTTCTAGCGGGAGAGACCCAGTACTTC. Residues: CASSSLVLAGETQYF.

The DNA of the CDR3 is TGTGCCTTCAGGGAGCGGGCGAACACCGGGGAGCTGTTTTTT. Amino acid sequence: CAFRERANTGELFF. This sequence joins TRBV2 and TRBJ2-2; the D gene is possibly TRBD2 (6 bases). The CDR3 extends over 14 amino acids. Trimming cost V 11 bases and J 0 bases, with 13 bases left between them. CDR1 is SNHLY and CDR2 is FYNNEI in the germline V gene.

This clone showed up just once. The chain is built from TRBV5-8 and TRBJ2-4; possible D gene TRBD2, 6 bases. The germline gives CDR1 SGHTS, CDR2 YDEGEE. This CDR3 spans 10 amino acids. The V end was cut by 1 base, the J end by 14 bases, with 7 bases between. The DNA for the CDR3 is TGTGCCAGCAGCTTGACGGGGGAGTACTTC. Translating it yields CASSLTGEYF.

The V and J genes are TRBV11-3 and TRBJ1-2, with 8 bases identical to TRBD1. The CDR3 contains 14 residues. CDR1 and CDR2 from the germline V gene are SGHNT and YENEEA. V trimming: 0 bases; J trimming: 7 bases; junction bases outside the gene matches: 4. As DNA, the CDR3 is TGTGCCAGCAGCTTAGATCAGACAGGGGCTGGCTACACCTTC. Translating it yields CASSLDQTGAGYTF. The full variable domain, rest sourced from reference TRBV11-3 and TRBJ1-2, is EAGVVQSPRYKIIEKKQPVAFWCNPISGHNTLYWYLQNLGQGPELLIRYENEEAVDDSQLPKDRFSAERLKGVDSTLKIQPAELGDSAVYLCASSLDQTGAGYTFGSGTRLTVV.

As regards this clone: The sample holds other DNA sequences that translate to the same CDR3. The chain combines TRBV5-1 with TRBJ2-3; D call uncertain. CDR3 length equals 14 residues. Germline CDR1 is SGHRS and CDR2 is YFSETQ. Trimming stripped 0 bases from V and 0 bases from J, with 5 bases between. In DNA form, the CDR3 reads TGCGCCAGCAGCTTGGACAGAAGCACAGATACGCAGTATTTT. It translates to CASSLDRSTDTQYF.

This clone was counted once. CDR3 protein: CSVELPRGARDGYTF. CDR3 sequence (DNA): TGCAGCGTTGAATTACCCAGGGGCGCGAGGGATGGCTACACCTTC. V is TRBV29-1 and J is TRBJ1-2; TRBD1 might be the D (6 bases). Looked up from germline, CDR1 is SQVTM and CDR2 is ANQGSEA. Trimming cost V 2 bases and J 6 bases, with 19 bases left between them. This CDR3 is 15 amino acids long.

This clone was recorded once. The rearrangement joins TRBV19 to TRBJ1-2; the match to TRBD1 covers 8 bases. Germline CDR1 is LNHDA and CDR2 is SQIVND (reference sequence). CDR3 length: 13 amino acids. After removal of 6 bases from V and 4 bases from J, the junction contained 4 bases not matched to a gene. For the CDR3, the DNA is TGTGCCAGTAGGGGACAGGCCACCTATGGCTACACCTTC. Translating it yields CASRGQATYGYTF.

The rearrangement links TRBV6-5 to TRBJ2-1, with D possibly TRBD2 on 7 matching bases. Germline values: CDR1 MNHEY, CDR2 SVGAGI. Trimming took 5 bases from V and 10 from J, leaving 18 bases between them. The CDR3 runs to 14 residues. The CDR3: CASSTLPGGGEQFF. The DNA for the CDR3 is TGTGCCAGCAGTACCCTCCCGGGGGGCGGAGAGCAGTTCTTC.

The chain has TRBV7-9 and TRBJ1-1; 7 bases match TRBD1. The CDR3 spans 16 residues. The junction had 9 bases not matched to a gene; V was cut back by 4 bases and J by 1 base. Germline V CDR1 and CDR2: SEHNR, FQNEAQ (reference sequence). The CDR3 is CASSSLPTGTNTEAFF. The CDR3, as DNA: TGTGCCAGCAGCTCCCTTCCGACAGGGACGAACACTGAAGCTTTCTTT.

The chain carries TRBV5-1 and TRBJ2-7, with TRBD1 as a possible D gene (5 bases). CDR1 is SGHRS and CDR2 is YFSETQ in the germline V gene. V lost 7 bases, J lost 0 bases, and 14 bases lay in between. This CDR3 region has 14 residues. The chain's CDR3 is CASQGDLSSYEQYF. The CDR3 bases are TGCGCCAGCCAAGGGGATTTGAGCTCCTACGAGCAGTACTTC.

The chain has TRBV15 and TRBJ2-1, with 8 nucleotides matching TRBD2. After removal of 0 bases from V and 10 bases from J, the junction contained 8 bases not matched to a gene. Germline V lookup: CDR1 LNHNV, CDR2 YYDKDF (reference sequence). The CDR3 totals 15 residues. CDR3 coding DNA: TGTGCCACCAGCAGAGATATGGGCGGGAGGCGGGAGCAGTTCTTC. Protein sequence: CATSRDMGGRREQFF.

This clone was recorded once. V is TRBV27 and J is TRBJ1-1; D is unresolved. The germline gives CDR1 MNHEY, CDR2 SMNVEV (reference sequence). The CDR3 consists of 16 residues. V gave up 3 bases and J gave up 0 bases, with 14 bases separating them. DNA of the CDR3: TGTGCCAGCAGTTTTTCGGGCCGGGGTCTGAACACTGAAGCTTTCTTT. Translated, it gives CASSFSGRGLNTEAFF.

The chain links TRBV27 to TRBJ2-7; TRBD2 matches at 8 bases. Germline V gene sequence: CDR1 MNHEY, CDR2 SMNVEV (reference sequence). This CDR3 comprises 16 residues. Trimming removed 3 bases from V and 2 bases from J; junction bases left unmatched: 9. CDR3 loop: CASSFGPTSEAYEQYF. The DNA for the CDR3 is TGTGCCAGCAGTTTTGGACCGACTAGCGAAGCCTACGAGCAGTACTTC.

This clone was found a few times. The gene calls are TRBV3-1 (or the pseudogene TRBV3-2) and TRBJ2-2; no firm D call. The germline V gene has CDR1 LGHDT and CDR2 YNNKEL (reference sequence). CDR3 length equals 13 residues. Trimming cost V 2 bases and J 3 bases, with 4 bases left between them. The CDR3 spells CASSQFDTGELFF. CDR3 sequence (DNA): TGTGCCAGCAGCCAATTCGACACCGGGGAGCTGTTTTTT.

The chain joins TRBV9 to TRBJ2-7; D ambiguous. The germline V gene has CDR1 SGDLS and CDR2 YYNGEE. CDR3 length: 14 amino acids. V was trimmed by 0 bases and J by 3 bases, leaving 10 bases between them. The CDR3 bases are TGTGCCAGCAGCGTAGGCGGAGAAGGCTACGAGCAGTACTTC. Encoded protein: CASSVGGEGYEQYF.

This sequence joins TRBV24-1 and TRBJ2-5, with 7 nucleotides matching TRBD2. The CDR3 has 16 residues. V shed 5 bases, J shed 1 base, and the junction held 9 bases outside the gene matches. Per the germline V gene, CDR1 is KGHDR and CDR2 is SFDVKD. The CDR3 loop is CATSAGGRETQETQYF. CDR3 DNA sequence: TGTGCCACCAGTGCGGGTGGGCGGGAGACCCAAGAGACCCAGTACTTC.

This clone has a single count. This chain links TRBV5-5 with TRBJ1-6; 9 bases line up with TRBD1. Germline values: CDR1 SGHKS, CDR2 YYEKEE (reference sequence). V shed 0 bases, J shed 7 bases, and the junction held 2 bases outside the gene matches. The CDR3 length is 15 residues. The CDR3 nucleotides are TGTGCCAGCAGCTTGGGGGGACAGGGAAATTCACCCCTCCACTTT. Its protein product is CASSLGGQGNSPLHF. The whole variable domain, remainder taken from reference TRBV5-5 and TRBJ1-6, is DAGVTQSPTHLIKTRGQQVTLRCSPISGHKSVSWYQQVLGQGPQFIFQYYEKEERGRGNFPDRFSARQFPNYSSELNVNALLLGDSALYLCASSLGGQGNSPLHFGNGTRLTVT.

This clone was recorded a few times. Other DNA sequences in the same sample also yield this CDR3. This sequence joins TRBV27 and TRBJ1-1, with D tentatively TRBD1 (5 bases). Per germline, CDR1 MNHEY and CDR2 SMNVEV (reference sequence). This CDR3 is built from 14 residues. The germline V and J ends were trimmed by 0 bases and 2 bases, with 7 bases remaining between them. The CDR3 sequence: CASSLSTGNTEAFF. In nucleotides, the CDR3 is TGTGCCAGCAGTTTATCTACAGGTAACACTGAAGCTTTCTTT.

This chain connects TRBV24-1 to TRBJ2-1; D is ambiguous. The CDR3 is 16 amino acids. V lost 4 bases and J lost 3, with 15 bases in between. Germline values: CDR1 KGHDR, CDR2 SFDVKD. CDR3 in DNA: TGTGCCACCAGTGACCCAAGACTTACCCTCTACAATGAGCAGTTCTTC. It specifies CATSDPRLTLYNEQFF.

The chain recombines TRBV19 with TRBJ2-1, with a tentative D call TRBD2 (5 bases). Trimming took off 3 bases at V and 5 bases at J, with 23 bases between the two ends. The CDR3 extends over 18 amino acids. The germline V gene has CDR1 LNHDA and CDR2 SQIVND (reference sequence). This CDR3 reads CASSITGPGGSSNNEQFF. In nucleotides, the CDR3 is TGTGCCAGTAGTATCACGGGCCCGGGCGGGTCTTCGAACAATGAGCAGTTCTTC.